This T cell receptor beta chain was retrieved from a study of T cells in Graves' hyperthyroidism and ophthalmopathy. General study points: The blood repertoire included most of the expanded thyroid clonotypes above 0.001.

This clonotype came up many times. What it binds is not known. Disease lasting under 3 months, a NOSPECS grade of at least 4, and a Clinical Activity Score of at least 3 were features of the ophthalmopathy patients. Criteria for exclusion of patients were uncontrolled infection, other autoimmune disease, pregnancy or lactation. The germline V gene has CDR1 SEHNR and CDR2 FQNEAQ (reference sequence). Trimming cost V 5 bases and J 3 bases; bases outside gene matches: 4. This CDR3 has 13 amino acids. Amplified regions were TCR beta CDR3 sequences from RNA transcripts. When the TCR CDR3 underwent first-round RT-PCR, the HTBI primer set was used. Each CDR3 protein gets one entry after TCRdb re-called the multiplex PCR reads with MiXCR. The repertoire consists of roughly 290,000 distinct CDR3 sequences, with about 15% occurring once and the leading ten covering about 51%.

The source is a woman aged 55-70 years with Graves' ophthalmopathy. V usage is TRBV7-9 and J usage is TRBJ2-7; TRBD1 aligns across 7 bases. Sequences were obtained from blood. The CDR3 here is CASSRRDSYEQYF. The CDR3 DNA sequence: TGTGCCAGCAGCCGCCGGGACAGCTACGAGCAGTACTTC. The full variable domain, its missing parts supplied by reference TRBV7-9 and TRBJ2-7, is DTGVSQNPRHKITKRGQNVTFRCDPISEHNRLYWYRQTLGQGPEFLTYFQNEAQLEKSRLLSDRFSAERPKGSFSTLEIQRTEQGDSAMYLCASSRRDSYEQYFGPGTRLTVT.